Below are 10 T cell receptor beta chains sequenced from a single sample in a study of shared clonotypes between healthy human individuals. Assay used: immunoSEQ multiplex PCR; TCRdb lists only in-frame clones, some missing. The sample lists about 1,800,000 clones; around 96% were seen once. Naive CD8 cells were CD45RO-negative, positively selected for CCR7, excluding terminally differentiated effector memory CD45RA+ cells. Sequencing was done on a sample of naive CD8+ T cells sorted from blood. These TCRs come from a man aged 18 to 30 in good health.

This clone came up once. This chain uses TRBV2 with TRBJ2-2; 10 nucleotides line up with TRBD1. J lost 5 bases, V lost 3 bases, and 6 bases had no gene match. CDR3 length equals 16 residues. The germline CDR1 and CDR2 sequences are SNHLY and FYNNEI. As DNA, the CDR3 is TGTGCCAGCAGTGATGGGACAGGGGTAGTAACCGGGGAGCTGTTTTTT. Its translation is CASSDGTGVVTGELFF. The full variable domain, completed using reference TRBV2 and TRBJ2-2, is EPEVTQTPSHQVTQMGQEVILRCVPISNHLYFYWYRQILGQKVEFLVSFYNNEISEKSEIFDDQFSVERPDGSNFTLKIRSTKLEDSAMYFCASSDGTGVVTGELFFGEGSRLTVL.

The CDR3 sequence is CASSFQTNYGYTF. The CDR3 DNA is TGTGCCAGCAGTTTCCAGACTAACTATGGCTACACCTTC. V gene TRBV28 combines with J gene TRBJ1-2; D gene unclear. CDR1 is MDHEN, CDR2 SYDVKM, per germline. Between the trimmed V and J ends, which lost 3 bases and 0 bases, there was a span of 5 bases. This CDR3 contains 13 residues.

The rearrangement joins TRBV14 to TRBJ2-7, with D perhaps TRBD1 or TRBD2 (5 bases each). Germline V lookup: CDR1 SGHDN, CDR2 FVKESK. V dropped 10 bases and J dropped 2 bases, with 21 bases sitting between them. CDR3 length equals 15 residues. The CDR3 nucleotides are TGTGCCACTTCGAAGATGGGGGTGGGGACCTACGAGCAGTACTTC. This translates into CATSKMGVGTYEQYF.

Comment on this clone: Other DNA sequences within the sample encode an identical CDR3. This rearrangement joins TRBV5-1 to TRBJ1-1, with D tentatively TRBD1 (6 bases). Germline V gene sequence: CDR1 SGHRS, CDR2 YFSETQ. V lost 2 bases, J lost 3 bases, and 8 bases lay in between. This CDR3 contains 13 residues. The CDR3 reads CASSLTGYTEAFF. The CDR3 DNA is TGCGCCAGCAGCTTAACAGGGTACACTGAAGCTTTCTTT.

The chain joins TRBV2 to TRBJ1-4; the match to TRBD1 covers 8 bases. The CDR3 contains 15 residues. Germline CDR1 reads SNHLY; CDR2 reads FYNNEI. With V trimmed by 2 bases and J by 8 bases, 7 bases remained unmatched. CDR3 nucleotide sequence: TGTGCCAGCAGTGAATATGGACAGGGTAGAGAAAAACTGTTTTTT. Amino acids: CASSEYGQGREKLFF.

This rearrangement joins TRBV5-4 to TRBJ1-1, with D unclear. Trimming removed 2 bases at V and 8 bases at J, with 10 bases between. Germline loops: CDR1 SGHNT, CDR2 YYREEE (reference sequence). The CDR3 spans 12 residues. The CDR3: CASSFSDAEAFF. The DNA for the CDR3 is TGTGCCAGCAGCTTCTCGGACGCCGAAGCTTTCTTT.

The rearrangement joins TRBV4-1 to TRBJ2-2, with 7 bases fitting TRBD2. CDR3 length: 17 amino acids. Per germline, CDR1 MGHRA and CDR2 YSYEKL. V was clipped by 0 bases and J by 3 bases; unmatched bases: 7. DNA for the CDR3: TGCGCCAGCAGCCAAGAAGGTGGGAGGGCCTACACCGGGGAGCTGTTTTTT. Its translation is CASSQEGGRAYTGELFF.

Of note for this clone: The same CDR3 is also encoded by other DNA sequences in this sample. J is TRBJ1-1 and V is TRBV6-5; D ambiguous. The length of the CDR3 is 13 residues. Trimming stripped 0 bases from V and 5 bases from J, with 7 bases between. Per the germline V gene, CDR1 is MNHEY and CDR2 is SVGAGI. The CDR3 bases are TGTGCCAGCAGTTACTCTGGGGTTACTGAAGCTTTCTTT. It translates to CASSYSGVTEAFF.

The CDR3 DNA is TGTGCCAGCAGCCCTCAGGGGGCAGATGAAAAACTGTTTTTT. Translated: CASSPQGADEKLFF. This chain uses TRBV7-9 with TRBJ1-4; the match to TRBD1 covers 8 bases. This CDR3 has 14 amino acids. Germline V CDR1 and CDR2: SEHNR, FQNEAQ (reference sequence). J gave up 6 bases and V 5 bases, and 5 bases lay outside the gene matches.

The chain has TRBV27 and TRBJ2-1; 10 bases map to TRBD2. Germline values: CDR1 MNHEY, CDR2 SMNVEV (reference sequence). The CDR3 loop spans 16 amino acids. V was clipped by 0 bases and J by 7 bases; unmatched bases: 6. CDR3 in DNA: TGTGCCAGCAGTTTATCAGCCCTAGCGGGGGCGAATGAGCAGTTCTTC. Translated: CASSLSALAGANEQFF.